The 27 T cell receptor beta chains listed next were all sequenced from one sample in a study of T cells expressing NK-cell markers. Each CDR3 protein gets one entry in TCRdb, which reprocessed the 5' RACE reads and gives no DNA. Its listing shows hundreds of thousands of distinct CDR3 sequences. Sample: blood T cells: a sorted CD56 or NKG2C T cell subset, CD4+ or CD8+ T cells, or bulk PBMC T cells (not recorded which). The receptors were sampled from a woman aged 18-70 years in good health.

The chain has TRBV20-1 and TRBJ1-2; TCRdb's D call, TRBD1, is unchecked because there is no DNA. CDR3 length equals 13 residues. Germline lookup yields CDR1 DFQATT and CDR2 SNEGSKA (reference sequence). CDR3 amino acids: CSAPIGGDHGYTF.

The chain couples TRBV28 to TRBJ2-7; TCRdb names TRBD1, which stays unverified in the absence of DNA. Germline CDR1 is MDHEN and CDR2 is SYDVKM. This CDR3 is built from 14 residues. CDR3 sequence: CASYPGGRSYEQYF.

V gene TRBV4-3 combines with J gene TRBJ2-7; as DNA is missing, the TRBD1 call by TCRdb cannot be tested. The germline V gene encodes CDR1 LGHNA and CDR2 YSLEER. The CDR3 runs to 15 residues. CDR3 in amino acids: CASSQERGHQYEQYF.

This CDR3 reads CSARGSGLSSANTQYF. The V call is TRBV20-1, the J call TRBJ2-3; the TCRdb call, TRBD2, lacks DNA for checking. Germline CDR1 DFQATT, CDR2 SNEGSKA (reference sequence). This CDR3 has 16 residues.

This rearrangement joins TRBV5-1 to TRBJ2-1; TCRdb calls TRBD1, which cannot be checked without DNA. The CDR3 contains 16 residues. Germline CDR1 and CDR2: SGHRS and YFSETQ. This chain's CDR3 is CASSLSPGQGGDEQFF. Combining the CDR3 with reference TRBV5-1 and TRBJ2-1 gives the whole variable domain KAGVTQTPRYLIKTRGQQVTLSCSPISGHRSVSWYQQTPGQGLQFLFEYFSETQRNKGNFPGRFSGRQFSNSRSEMNVSTLELGDSALYLCASSLSPGQGGDEQFFGPGTRLTVL.

The gene calls are TRBV25-1 and TRBJ2-2; the D call of TRBD1 rests on TCRdb alone, since no DNA is present to check it. Germline CDR1 and CDR2: MGHDK and SYGVNS. The CDR3 sequence is 17 residues long. CDR3 residues: CASSERGGGFNTGELFF.

V usage is TRBV7-2 and J usage is TRBJ2-7. This CDR3 comprises 14 residues. Germline V lookup: CDR1 SGHTA, CDR2 FQGNSA. The chain's CDR3 is CASSFQGTSYEQYF.

The V call is TRBV3-1, the J call TRBJ1-1; TCRdb reports TRBD1, a call that lacks DNA to check it against. This CDR3 has 15 residues. Germline V CDR1 and CDR2: LGHDT, YNNKEL (reference sequence). The CDR3 loop is CASSQETGENTEAFF.

The J gene is TRBJ2-7, the V gene TRBV29-1; TCRdb designates TRBD2, a call that cannot be tested without DNA. CDR1 is SQVTM and CDR2 is ANQGSEA in the germline V gene. This CDR3 region has 15 residues. This chain's CDR3 is CSVTSPSGRPSEQYF.

The V and J genes are TRBV11-1 and TRBJ1-5; TCRdb's D gene call, TRBD1, goes unchecked for lack of DNA. This CDR3 is built from 18 residues. Germline-derived CDR1 and CDR2 are SGHAT and FQDESV (reference sequence). The CDR3 is CASSLTRTDSVSNQPQHF.

This sequence joins TRBV30 and TRBJ2-1; TCRdb lists TRBD2, though no DNA is available to test this call. From germline, CDR1 is GTSNPN and CDR2 SVGIG (reference sequence). The CDR3 covers 16 residues. CDR3 loop: CAWNGLAGALGNEQFF.

The V and J genes are TRBV10-3 and TRBJ2-3; TCRdb proposes TRBD2, but this gene call is untestable without DNA. Germline V gene lookup returns CDR1 ENHRY and CDR2 SYGVKD. The CDR3 has 16 amino acids. The CDR3: CAISESLATSTDTQYF.

The chain links TRBV20-1 to TRBJ1-3. This CDR3 has 14 amino acids. Germline V CDR1 and CDR2: DFQATT, SNEGSKA (reference sequence). The CDR3 reads CSASDRLNGNTIYF.

The J gene is TRBJ1-5, the V gene TRBV30; TCRdb's assignment of TRBD1 cannot be checked, as there is no DNA. The CDR3 runs to 16 residues. Germline-derived CDR1 and CDR2 are GTSNPN and SVGIG (reference sequence). The CDR3 loop reads CAWSPNDRGLSQPQHF. The variable domain in full, completed from reference TRBV30 and TRBJ1-5, reads SQTIHQWPATLVQPVGSPLSLECTVEGTSNPNLYWYRQAAGRGLQLLFYSVGIGQISSEVPQNLSASRPQDRQFILSSKKLLLSDSGFYLCAWSPNDRGLSQPQHFGDGTRLSIL.

The chain uses TRBV20-1 and TRBJ1-1; no DNA is available, so the TRBD1 call from TCRdb remains unchecked. The CDR3 spans 14 residues. CDR1 and CDR2 (germline): DFQATT, SNEGSKA (reference sequence). CDR3 residues: CSAREGGLSTEAFF.

The rearrangement links TRBV7-2 to TRBJ1-1. The germline V gene encodes CDR1 SGHTA and CDR2 FQGNSA. The CDR3 extends over 13 amino acids. The CDR3 is CASSLAGITEAFF.

V usage is TRBV20-1 and J usage is TRBJ2-1. This CDR3 has 13 amino acids. Per germline, CDR1 DFQATT and CDR2 SNEGSKA (reference sequence). The CDR3 loop reads CSAEMSLANEQFF.

V usage is TRBV4-3 and J usage is TRBJ1-3. The CDR3 loop spans 13 amino acids. Per germline, CDR1 LGHNA and CDR2 YSLEER. CDR3 protein: CASSQEQGNTIYF.

The gene calls are TRBV7-2 and TRBJ2-1; TCRdb proposes TRBD2, but this gene call is untestable without DNA. Germline V CDR1 and CDR2: SGHTA, FQGNSA. This CDR3 comprises 13 residues. This chain's CDR3 is CASSPRPGPEQFF.

The gene calls are TRBV9 and TRBJ1-2; the TCRdb call, TRBD1, lacks DNA for checking. CDR1 is SGDLS, CDR2 YYNGEE, per germline. The length of the CDR3 is 13 residues. CDR3 region: CASTPGDDYGYTF.

V is TRBV20-1 and J is TRBJ2-3; as DNA is missing, the TRBD1 call by TCRdb cannot be tested. This CDR3 has 15 residues. Germline V gene lookup returns CDR1 DFQATT and CDR2 SNEGSKA (reference sequence). CDR3 amino acids: CSVNLLTGNTDTQYF.

The chain combines TRBV5-1 with TRBJ1-2. Per the germline V gene, CDR1 is SGHRS and CDR2 is YFSETQ. The CDR3 sequence is 15 residues long. This CDR3 reads CASSLVAGPNYGYTF.

The chain recombines TRBV23-1 with TRBJ2-7; without DNA, the TCRdb call of TRBD2 cannot be checked. TRBV23-1 has ORF status, its function being uncertain. The CDR3 sequence is 16 residues long. The chain's CDR3 is CASSQSQREGPDEQYF.

The chain combines TRBV5-1 with TRBJ2-3; there is no DNA to check the TCRdb D call of TRBD2. Germline lookup yields CDR1 SGHRS and CDR2 YFSETQ. CDR3 size: 19 residues. The CDR3 loop reads CASSSSGSLTVASTDTQYF. Full variable domain (rest looked up from reference TRBV5-1 and TRBJ2-3): KAGVTQTPRYLIKTRGQQVTLSCSPISGHRSVSWYQQTPGQGLQFLFEYFSETQRNKGNFPGRFSGRQFSNSRSEMNVSTLELGDSALYLCASSSSGSLTVASTDTQYFGPGTRLTVL.

The rearrangement uses TRBV6-2 or TRBV6-3 and TRBJ2-1; no DNA is available, so the TRBD1 call from TCRdb remains unchecked. The germline V gene encodes CDR1 MNHEY and CDR2 SVGEGT. The CDR3 consists of 18 residues. The CDR3 loop is CASSYSKDSKSSYNEQFF.

V usage is TRBV24-1 and J usage is TRBJ2-1; lacking DNA, the TRBD1 call made by TCRdb goes unchecked. The CDR3 is made up of 17 amino acids. Germline assignment: CDR1 KGHDR and CDR2 SFDVKD. The CDR3 loop is CATSDFGTTVGYNEQFF.

The rearrangement uses TRBV23-1 and TRBJ2-5; the TCRdb D gene call, TRBD1, has no DNA to confirm it. TRBV23-1 is placed among ORFs of uncertain function. CDR3 length: 13 residues. The CDR3 sequence is CASSRDTTKTQYF.